This TCR beta chain is drawn from a study of vaccination and CD4 T cells after COVID-19. Study information: Median time from second vaccine dose to sampling was approximately 74 days (14 to 241).

Treatment given: approximately nine-day PBMC culture with coronavirus spike peptide pools or control peptides (ViraFEST assay). The ViraFEST method relied on peptide pools to expand antigen-specific T cells, followed by TCR sequencing. Approximately 2 million PBMCs were grown per well alongside 7.5 to 10 IU/ml IL-2 and approximately 9.2 ug/ml peptide pools. Negative selection isolated the CD4+ T cells once the cells had been cultured for nine to ten days. The sample holds one count of this clonotype. The antigen is not known. The CDR3 spans 13 residues. V lost 7 bases and J lost 6, with 18 bases in between. From germline, CDR1 is SQVTM and CDR2 ANQGSEA. CD4+ T cells that had been cultured provided DNA sequenced with the Oncomine TCR Beta short-read assay. One entry per CDR3 protein, called by TCRdb with MiXCR from the PCR reads. The data contain about 20,000 distinct CDR3 sequences, 65% to 70% of them singletons.

The sequencing sample was made of CD4+ T cells from blood, cultured in vitro. This receptor was obtained from a human donor who had recovered from COVID-19. The chain employs TRBV29-1 and TRBJ1-1; possibly TRBD1 for D (5 bases). The CDR3 DNA sequence: TGCAGCGCCGGGACCCGTTCTGGCTCTGAAGCTTTCTTT. Its protein product is CSAGTRSGSEAFF.